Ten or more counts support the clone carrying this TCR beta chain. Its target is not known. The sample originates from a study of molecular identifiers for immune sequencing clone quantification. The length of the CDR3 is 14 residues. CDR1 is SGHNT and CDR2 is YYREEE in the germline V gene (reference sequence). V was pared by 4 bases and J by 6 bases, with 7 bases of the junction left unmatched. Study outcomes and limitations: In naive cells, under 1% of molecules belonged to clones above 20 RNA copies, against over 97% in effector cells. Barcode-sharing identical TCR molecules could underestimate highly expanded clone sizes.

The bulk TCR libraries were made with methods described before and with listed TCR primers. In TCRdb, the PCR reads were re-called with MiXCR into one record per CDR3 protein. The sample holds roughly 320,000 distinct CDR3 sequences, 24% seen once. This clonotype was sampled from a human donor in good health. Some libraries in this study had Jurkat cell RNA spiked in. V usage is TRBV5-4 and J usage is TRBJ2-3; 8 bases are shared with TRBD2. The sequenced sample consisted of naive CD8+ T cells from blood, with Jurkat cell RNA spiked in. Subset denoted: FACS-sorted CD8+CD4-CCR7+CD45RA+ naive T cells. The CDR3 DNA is TGTGCCAGCAGCAACGGGGGGGCCCGGGATACGCAGTATTTT. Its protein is CASSNGGARDTQYF.